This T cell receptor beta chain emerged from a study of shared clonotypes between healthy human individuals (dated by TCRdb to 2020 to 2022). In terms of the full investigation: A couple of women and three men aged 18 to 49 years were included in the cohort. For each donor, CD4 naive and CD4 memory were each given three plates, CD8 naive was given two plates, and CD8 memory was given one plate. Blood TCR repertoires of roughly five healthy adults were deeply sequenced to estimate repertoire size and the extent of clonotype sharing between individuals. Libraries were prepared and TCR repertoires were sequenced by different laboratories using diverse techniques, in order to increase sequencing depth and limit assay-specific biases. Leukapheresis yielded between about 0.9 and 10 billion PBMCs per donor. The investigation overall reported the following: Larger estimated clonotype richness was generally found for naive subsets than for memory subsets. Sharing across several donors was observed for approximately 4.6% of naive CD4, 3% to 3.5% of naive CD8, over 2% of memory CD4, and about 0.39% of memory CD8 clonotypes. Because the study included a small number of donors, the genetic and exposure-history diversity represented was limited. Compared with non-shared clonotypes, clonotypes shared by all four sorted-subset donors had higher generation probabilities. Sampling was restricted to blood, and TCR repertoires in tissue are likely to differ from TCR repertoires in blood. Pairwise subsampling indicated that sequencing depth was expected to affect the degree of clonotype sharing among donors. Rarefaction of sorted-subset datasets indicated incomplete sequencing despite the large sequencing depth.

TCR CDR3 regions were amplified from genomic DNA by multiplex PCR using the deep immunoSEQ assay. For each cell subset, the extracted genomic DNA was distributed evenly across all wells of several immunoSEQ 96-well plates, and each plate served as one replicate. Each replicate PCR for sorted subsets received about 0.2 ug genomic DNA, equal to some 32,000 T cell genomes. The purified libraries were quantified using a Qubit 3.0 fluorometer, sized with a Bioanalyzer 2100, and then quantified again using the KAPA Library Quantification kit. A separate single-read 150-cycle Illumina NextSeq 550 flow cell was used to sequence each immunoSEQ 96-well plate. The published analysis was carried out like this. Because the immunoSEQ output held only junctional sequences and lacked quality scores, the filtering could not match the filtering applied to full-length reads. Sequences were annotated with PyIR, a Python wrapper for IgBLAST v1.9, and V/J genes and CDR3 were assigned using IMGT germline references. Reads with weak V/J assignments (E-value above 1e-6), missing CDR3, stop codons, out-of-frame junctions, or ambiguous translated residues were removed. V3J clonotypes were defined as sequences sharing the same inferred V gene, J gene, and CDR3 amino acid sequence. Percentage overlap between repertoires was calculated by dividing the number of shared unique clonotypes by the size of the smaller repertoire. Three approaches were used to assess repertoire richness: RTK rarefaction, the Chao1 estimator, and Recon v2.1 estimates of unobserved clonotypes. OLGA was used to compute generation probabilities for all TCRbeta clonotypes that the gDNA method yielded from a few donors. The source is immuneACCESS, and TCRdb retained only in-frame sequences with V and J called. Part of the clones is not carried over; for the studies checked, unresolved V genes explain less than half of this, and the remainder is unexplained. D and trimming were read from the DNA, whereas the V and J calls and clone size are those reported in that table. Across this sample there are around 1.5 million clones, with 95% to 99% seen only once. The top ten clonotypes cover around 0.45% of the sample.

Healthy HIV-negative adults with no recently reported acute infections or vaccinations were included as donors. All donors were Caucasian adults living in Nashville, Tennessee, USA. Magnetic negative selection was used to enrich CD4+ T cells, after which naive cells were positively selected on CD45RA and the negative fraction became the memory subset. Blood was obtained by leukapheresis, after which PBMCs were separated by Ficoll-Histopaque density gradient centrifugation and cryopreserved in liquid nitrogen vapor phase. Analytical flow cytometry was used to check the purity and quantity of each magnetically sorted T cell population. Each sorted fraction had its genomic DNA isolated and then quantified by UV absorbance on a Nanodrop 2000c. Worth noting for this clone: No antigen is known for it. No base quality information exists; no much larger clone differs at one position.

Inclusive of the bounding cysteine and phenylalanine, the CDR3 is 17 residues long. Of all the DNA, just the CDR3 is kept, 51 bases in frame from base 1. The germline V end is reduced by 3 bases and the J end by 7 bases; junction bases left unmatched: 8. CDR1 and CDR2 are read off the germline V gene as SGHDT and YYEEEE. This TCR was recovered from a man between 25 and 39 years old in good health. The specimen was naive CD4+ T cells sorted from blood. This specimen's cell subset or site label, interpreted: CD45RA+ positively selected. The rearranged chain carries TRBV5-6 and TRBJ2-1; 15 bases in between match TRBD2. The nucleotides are TGTGCCAGCAGCTCCGGACTAGCGGGAGGGGGTAGGAATGAGCAGTTCTTC. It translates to CASSSGLAGGGRNEQFF.